This T cell receptor (beta chain) appears in the sequencing data of a study of T cell responses to AZD1222 COVID-19 vaccine. Study results and caveats: Regions 160-218 and 743-854 dominated among vaccine-associated CD4 TCRs spanning spike. Seropositivity was recorded at baseline in only 6 or 7 AZD1222 recipients. Researchers took repertoire samples only after the peak T cell response had come.

This CDR3 has 15 amino acids. The ends were cut back, 5 bases at V and 2 bases at J, with 15 bases in the middle. Germline lookup yields CDR1 SGHRS and CDR2 YFSETQ. Worth noting for this clone: Its antigen is not identified.

Data came from immunoSEQ multiplex PCR; TCRdb stores just in-frame clones and leaves some out. The sample lists about 100,000 clones; 80% to 90% were seen once. The chain is built from TRBV5-1 and TRBJ2-3; D perhaps matches TRBD1 (6 bases). The TCR was taken from an adult in good health. The starting material was peripheral blood, obtained on day 0 of AZD1222 vaccination. The DNA for the CDR3 is TGCGCCAGCAGAACGCAGACAGGTTACACAGATACGCAGTATTTT. Amino acids: CASRTQTGYTDTQYF.